The clone carrying this TCR beta chain was seen just once. Its cognate antigen is unknown. Mouse gene names apply. Sequencing ends 1 residue short of the CDR3 end; the germline J gene provides the rest. CDR1 is NSQYPW and CDR2 is LRSPGD in the germline V gene (reference sequence). CDR3 length: 15 residues. Trimming left V 0 bases short and J 1 base short, with 7 bases between. These data belong to a study of tissue T cells after allogeneic stem cell transplantation. Broader study findings: Anatomically similar tissues had similar TCR repertoires within each patient. Shared clones across patients were few; motif clustering revealed tissue-specific shared signatures. Only a limited share of tissue TCRs appeared in blood or spleen.

Survey-depth TCRbeta CDR3 sequencing reported V/J genes and productive frequencies. The data were produced by immunoSEQ multiplex PCR, yet TCRdb's version contains in-frame clones alone and is incomplete. This sample has around 17,000 clones, with about three quarters found just once. The TCR comes from a female BALB/c mouse in good health. Strain MHC haplotype: H2-d. This chain uses TRBV1 with TRBJ2-1, with D possibly matching TRBD1 (5 bases). The specimen sequenced was spleen. The sequenced part of the CDR3 DNA is TGCACCTGCAGTGCAGAGGCAGGGAACTATGCTGAGCAGTTC. Amino acid sequence: CTCSAEAGNYAEQF. The entire CDR3 protein reads CTCSAEAGNYAEQFF.